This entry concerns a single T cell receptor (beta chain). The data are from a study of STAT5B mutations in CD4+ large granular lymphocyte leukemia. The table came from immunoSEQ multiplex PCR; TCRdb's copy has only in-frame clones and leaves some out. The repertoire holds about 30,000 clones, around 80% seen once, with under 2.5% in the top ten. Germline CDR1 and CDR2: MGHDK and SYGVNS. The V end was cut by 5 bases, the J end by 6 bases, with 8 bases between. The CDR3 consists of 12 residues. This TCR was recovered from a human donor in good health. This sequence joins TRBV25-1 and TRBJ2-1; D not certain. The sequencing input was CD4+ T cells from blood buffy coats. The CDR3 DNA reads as TGTGCCAGCAGTCGCACTACCAATGAGCAGTTCTTC. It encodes CASSRTTNEQFF. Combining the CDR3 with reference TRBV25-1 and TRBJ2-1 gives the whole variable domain EADIYQTPRYLVIGTGKKITLECSQTMGHDKMYWYQQDPGMELHLIHYSYGVNSTEKGDLSSESTVSRIRTEHFPLTLESARPSHTSQYLCASSRTTNEQFFGPGTRLTVL.